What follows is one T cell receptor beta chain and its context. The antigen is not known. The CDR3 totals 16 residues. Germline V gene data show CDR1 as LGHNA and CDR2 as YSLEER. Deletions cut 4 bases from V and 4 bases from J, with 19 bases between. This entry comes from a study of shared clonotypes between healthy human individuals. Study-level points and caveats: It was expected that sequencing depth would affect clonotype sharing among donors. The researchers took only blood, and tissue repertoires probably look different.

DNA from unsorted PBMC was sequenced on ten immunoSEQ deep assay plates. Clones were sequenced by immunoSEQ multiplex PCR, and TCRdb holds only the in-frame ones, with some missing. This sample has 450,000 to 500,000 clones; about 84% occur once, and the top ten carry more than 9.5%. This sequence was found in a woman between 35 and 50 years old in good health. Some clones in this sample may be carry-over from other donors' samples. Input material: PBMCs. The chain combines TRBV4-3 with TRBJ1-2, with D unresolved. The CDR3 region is CASSLTTNTGTYGYTF. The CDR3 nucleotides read TGCGCCAGCAGCCTTACGACGAATACGGGTACCTATGGCTACACCTTC.